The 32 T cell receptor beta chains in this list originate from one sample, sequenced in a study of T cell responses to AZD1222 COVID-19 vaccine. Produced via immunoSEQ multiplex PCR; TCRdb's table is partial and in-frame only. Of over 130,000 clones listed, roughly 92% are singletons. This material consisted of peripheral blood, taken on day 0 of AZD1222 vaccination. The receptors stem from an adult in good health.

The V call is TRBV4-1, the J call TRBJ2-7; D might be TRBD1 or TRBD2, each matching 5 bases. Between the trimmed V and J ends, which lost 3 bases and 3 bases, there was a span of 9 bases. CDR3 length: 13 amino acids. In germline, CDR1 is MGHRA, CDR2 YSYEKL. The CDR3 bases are TGCGCCAGCAGCCAGGGACCTGTCTACGAGCAGTACTTC. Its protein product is CASSQGPVYEQYF.

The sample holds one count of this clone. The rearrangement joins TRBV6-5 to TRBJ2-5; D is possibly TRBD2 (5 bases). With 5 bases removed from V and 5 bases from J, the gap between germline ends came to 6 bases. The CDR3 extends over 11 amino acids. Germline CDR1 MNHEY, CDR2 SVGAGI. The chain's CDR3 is CASSRGETQYF. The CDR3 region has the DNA TGTGCCAGCAGTCGCGGGGAGACCCAGTACTTC.

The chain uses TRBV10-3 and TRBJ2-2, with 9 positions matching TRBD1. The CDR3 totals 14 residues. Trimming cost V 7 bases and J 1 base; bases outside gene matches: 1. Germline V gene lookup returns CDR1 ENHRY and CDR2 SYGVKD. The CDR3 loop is CAIKGQGNTGELFF. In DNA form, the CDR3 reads TGTGCCATCAAGGGACAGGGGAACACCGGGGAGCTGTTTTTT.

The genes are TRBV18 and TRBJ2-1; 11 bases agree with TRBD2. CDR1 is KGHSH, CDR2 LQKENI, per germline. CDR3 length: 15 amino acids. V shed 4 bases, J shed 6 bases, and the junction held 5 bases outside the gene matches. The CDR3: CASSQGLAAGNEQFF. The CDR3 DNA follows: TGTGCCAGCTCACAGGGACTAGCGGCGGGCAATGAGCAGTTCTTC.

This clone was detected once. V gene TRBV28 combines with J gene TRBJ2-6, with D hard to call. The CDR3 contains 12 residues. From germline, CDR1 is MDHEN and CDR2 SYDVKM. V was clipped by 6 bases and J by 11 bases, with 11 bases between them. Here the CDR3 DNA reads TGTGCCAGCAGGATAAGCAACGACGTCCTGACTTTC. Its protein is CASRISNDVLTF.

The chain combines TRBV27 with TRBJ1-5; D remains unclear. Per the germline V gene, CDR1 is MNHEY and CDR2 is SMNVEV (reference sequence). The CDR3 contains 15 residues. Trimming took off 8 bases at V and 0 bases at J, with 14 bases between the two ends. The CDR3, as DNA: TGTGCCAGCGCCAGAACACCTAATAGCAATCAGCCCCAGCATTTT. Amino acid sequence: CASARTPNSNQPQHF.

The CDR3 here is CASGTGEDSPLHF. The CDR3 DNA sequence: TGTGCCAGCGGGACAGGGGAGGATTCACCCCTCCACTTT. This rearrangement joins TRBV2 to TRBJ1-6; 10 bases map to TRBD1. The CDR3 is made up of 13 amino acids. Trimming took 8 bases from V and 8 from J; bases not matched to a gene: 3. Germline V lookup: CDR1 SNHLY, CDR2 FYNNEI.

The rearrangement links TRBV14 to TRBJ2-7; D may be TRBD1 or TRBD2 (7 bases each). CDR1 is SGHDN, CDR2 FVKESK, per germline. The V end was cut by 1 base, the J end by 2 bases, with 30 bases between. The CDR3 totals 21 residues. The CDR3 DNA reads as TGTGCCAGCAGCCAAGGATGGGGGGGACAGACACCCTCATCCACCCCCTACGAGCAGTACTTC. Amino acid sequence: CASSQGWGGQTPSSTPYEQYF.

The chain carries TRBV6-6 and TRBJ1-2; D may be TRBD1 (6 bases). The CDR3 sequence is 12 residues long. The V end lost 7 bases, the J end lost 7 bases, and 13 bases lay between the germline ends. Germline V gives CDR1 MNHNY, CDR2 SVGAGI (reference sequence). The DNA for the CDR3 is TGTGCCAGCACCGAACAGGGATTTGGCTACACCTTC. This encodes CASTEQGFGYTF.

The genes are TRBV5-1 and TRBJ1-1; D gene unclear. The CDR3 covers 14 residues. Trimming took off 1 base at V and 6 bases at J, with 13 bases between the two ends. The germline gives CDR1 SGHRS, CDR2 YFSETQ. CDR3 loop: CASSLRVINSEAFF. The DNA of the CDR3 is TGCGCCAGCAGCTTGAGGGTCATTAATTCTGAAGCTTTCTTT.

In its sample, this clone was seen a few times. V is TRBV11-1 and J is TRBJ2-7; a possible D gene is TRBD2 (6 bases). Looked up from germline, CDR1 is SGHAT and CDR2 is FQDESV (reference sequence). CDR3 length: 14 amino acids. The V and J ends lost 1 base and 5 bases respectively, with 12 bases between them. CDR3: CASSLDGSLDEQYF. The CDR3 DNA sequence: TGTGCCAGCAGCTTAGACGGGAGCCTGGACGAGCAGTACTTC.

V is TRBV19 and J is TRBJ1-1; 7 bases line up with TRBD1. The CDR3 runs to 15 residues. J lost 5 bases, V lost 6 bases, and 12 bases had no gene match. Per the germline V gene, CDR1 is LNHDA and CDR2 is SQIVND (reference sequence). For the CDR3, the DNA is TGTGCCAGTAGCGCGCAACACAGGGGTCGGACTGAAGCTTTCTTT. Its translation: CASSAQHRGRTEAFF.

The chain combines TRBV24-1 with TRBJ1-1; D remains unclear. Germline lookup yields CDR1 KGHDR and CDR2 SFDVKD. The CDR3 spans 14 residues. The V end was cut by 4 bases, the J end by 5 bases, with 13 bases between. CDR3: CATSEGPGGTEAFF. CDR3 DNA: TGTGCCACCAGTGAAGGGCCGGGAGGGACTGAAGCTTTCTTT.

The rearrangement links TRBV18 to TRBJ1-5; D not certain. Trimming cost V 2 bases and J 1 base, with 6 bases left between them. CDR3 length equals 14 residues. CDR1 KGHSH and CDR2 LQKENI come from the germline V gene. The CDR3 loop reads CASSPSGSNQPQHF. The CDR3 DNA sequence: TGTGCCAGCTCACCAAGTGGCAGCAATCAGCCCCAGCATTTT. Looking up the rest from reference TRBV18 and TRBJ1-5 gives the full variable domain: NAGVMQNPRHLVRRRGQEARLRCSPMKGHSHVYWYRQLPEEGLKFMVYLQKENIIDESGMPKERFSAEFPKEGPSILRIQQVVRGDSAAYFCASSPSGSNQPQHFGDGTRLSIL.

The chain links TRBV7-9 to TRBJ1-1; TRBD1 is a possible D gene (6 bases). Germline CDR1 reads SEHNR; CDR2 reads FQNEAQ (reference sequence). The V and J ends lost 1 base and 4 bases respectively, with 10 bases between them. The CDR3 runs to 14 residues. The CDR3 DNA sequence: TGTGCCAGCAGCTTAGAGGGGGGGAGCACTGAAGCTTTCTTT. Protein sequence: CASSLEGGSTEAFF.

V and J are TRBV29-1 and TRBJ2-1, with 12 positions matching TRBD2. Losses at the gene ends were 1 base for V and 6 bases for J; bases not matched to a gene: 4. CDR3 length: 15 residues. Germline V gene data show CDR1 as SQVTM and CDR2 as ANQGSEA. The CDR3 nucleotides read TGCAGCGTTGAAGTCGGACTAGCGGGACCCAATGAGCAGTTCTTC. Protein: CSVEVGLAGPNEQFF.

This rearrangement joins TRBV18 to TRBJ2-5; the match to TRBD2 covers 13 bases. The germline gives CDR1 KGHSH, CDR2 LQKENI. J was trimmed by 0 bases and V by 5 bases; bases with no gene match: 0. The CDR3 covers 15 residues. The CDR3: CASSGTSGDQETQYF. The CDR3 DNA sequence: TGTGCCAGCTCAGGGACTAGCGGGGACCAAGAGACCCAGTACTTC.

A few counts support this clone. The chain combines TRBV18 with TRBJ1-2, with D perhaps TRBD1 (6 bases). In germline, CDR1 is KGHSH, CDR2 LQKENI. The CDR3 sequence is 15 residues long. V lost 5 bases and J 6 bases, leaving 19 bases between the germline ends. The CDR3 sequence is CASSFRSAGADGYTF. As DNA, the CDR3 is TGTGCCAGCTCATTCAGGTCGGCGGGGGCTGATGGCTACACCTTC.

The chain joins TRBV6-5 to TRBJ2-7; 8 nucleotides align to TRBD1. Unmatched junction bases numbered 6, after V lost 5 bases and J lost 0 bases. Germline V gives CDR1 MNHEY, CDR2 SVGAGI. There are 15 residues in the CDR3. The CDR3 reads CASSPTGGSSYEQYF. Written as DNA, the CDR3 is TGTGCCAGCAGTCCCACAGGGGGAAGCTCCTACGAGCAGTACTTC.

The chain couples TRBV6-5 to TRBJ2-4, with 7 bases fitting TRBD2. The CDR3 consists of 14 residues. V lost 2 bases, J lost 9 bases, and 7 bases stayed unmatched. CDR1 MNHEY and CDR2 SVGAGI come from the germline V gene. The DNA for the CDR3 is TGTGCCAGCAGTTACCGGTCTAGCGGTGGCATTCAGTACTTC. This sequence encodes CASSYRSSGGIQYF.

The CDR3 reads CASSEVLTNYGYTF. DNA of the CDR3: TGTGCCAGCAGTGAAGTTCTAACCAACTATGGCTACACCTTC. The chain employs TRBV2 and TRBJ1-2; D gene ambiguous. V lost 1 base and J lost 2, with 8 bases in between. In germline, CDR1 is SNHLY, CDR2 FYNNEI. This CDR3 region has 14 residues.

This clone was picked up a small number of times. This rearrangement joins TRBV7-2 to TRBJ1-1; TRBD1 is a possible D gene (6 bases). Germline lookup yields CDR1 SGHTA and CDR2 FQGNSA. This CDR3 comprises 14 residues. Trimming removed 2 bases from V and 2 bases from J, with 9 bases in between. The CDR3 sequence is CASSLWGGNTEAFF. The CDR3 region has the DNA TGTGCCAGCAGCTTATGGGGGGGCAACACTGAAGCTTTCTTT.

The CDR3 here is CASSNTGTNYGYTF. CDR3 nucleotide sequence: TGTGCCAGCAGTAATACAGGGACCAACTATGGCTACACCTTC. V is TRBV27 and J is TRBJ1-2, with a weak D call TRBD1 (6 bases). Germline V gene lookup returns CDR1 MNHEY and CDR2 SMNVEV (reference sequence). The CDR3 extends over 14 amino acids. V shed 5 bases and J shed 2 bases, with 12 bases lying between them.

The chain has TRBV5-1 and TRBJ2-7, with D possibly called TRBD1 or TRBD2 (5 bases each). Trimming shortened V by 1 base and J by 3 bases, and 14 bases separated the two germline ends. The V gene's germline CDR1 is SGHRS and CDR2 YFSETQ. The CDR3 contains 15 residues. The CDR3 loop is CASSLMGVGDYEQYF. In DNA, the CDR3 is TGCGCCAGCAGCTTGATGGGGGTTGGAGACTACGAGCAGTACTTC.

The CDR3 DNA reads as TGTGCCAGCAGCTTGCAAGGGGACAATTCACCCCTCCACTTT. Protein sequence: CASSLQGDNSPLHF. The rearrangement uses TRBV5-4 and TRBJ1-6; D might be TRBD1 (5 bases). This CDR3 has 14 amino acids. Germline CDR1 reads SGHNT; CDR2 reads YYREEE (reference sequence). V was cut by 1 base and J by 7 bases, with 9 bases left in between.

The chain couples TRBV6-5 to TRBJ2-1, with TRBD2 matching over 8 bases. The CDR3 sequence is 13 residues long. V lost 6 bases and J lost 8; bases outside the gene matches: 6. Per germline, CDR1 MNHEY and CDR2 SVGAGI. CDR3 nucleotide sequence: TGTGCCAGCAGCCCCGGGGGGGCAGATGAGCAGTTCTTC. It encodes CASSPGGADEQFF.

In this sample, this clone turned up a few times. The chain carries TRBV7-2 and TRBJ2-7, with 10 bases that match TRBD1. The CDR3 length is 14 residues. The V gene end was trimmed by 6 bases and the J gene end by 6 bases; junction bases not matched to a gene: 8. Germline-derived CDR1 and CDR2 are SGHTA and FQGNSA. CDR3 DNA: TGTGCCAGCAGTTCCGGGACAGGGGCACTCGAGCAGTACTTC. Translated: CASSSGTGALEQYF.

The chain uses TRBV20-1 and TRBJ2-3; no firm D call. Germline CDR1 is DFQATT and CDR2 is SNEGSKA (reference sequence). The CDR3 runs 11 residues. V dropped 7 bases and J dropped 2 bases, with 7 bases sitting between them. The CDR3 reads CSGPDTDTQYF. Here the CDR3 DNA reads TGCAGTGGGCCGGACACAGATACGCAGTATTTT.

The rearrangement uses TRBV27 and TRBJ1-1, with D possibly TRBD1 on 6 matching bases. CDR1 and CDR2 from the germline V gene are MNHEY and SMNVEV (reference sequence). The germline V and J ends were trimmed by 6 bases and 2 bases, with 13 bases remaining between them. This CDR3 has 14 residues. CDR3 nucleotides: TGTGCCAGCAGCCCCAGGGGATCTAACACTGAAGCTTTCTTT. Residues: CASSPRGSNTEAFF.

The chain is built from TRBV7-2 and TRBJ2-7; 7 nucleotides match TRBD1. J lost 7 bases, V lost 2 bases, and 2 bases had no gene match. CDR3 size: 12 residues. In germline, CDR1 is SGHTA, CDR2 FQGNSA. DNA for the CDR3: TGTGCCAGCAGCTTATGGGACAGAGAGCAGTACTTC. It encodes CASSLWDREQYF.

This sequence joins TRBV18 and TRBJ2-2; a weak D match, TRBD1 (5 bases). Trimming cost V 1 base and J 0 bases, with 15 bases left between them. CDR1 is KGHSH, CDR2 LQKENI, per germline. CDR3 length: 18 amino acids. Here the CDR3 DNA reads TGTGCCAGCTCACCACGTCTACCAGCAGGGACGAACACCGGGGAGCTGTTTTTT. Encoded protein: CASSPRLPAGTNTGELFF.

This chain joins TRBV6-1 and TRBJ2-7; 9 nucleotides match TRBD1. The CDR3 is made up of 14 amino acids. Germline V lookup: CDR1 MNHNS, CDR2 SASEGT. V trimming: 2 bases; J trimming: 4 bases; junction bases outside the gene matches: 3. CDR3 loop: CASSETGGRYEQYF. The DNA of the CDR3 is TGTGCCAGCAGTGAAACAGGGGGCAGGTACGAGCAGTACTTC.